The 7 T cell receptor beta chains in this list originate from one sample, sequenced in a study of human T cells and chemical hapten exposure. Time point here: patch test 1, 2 weeks after DPC sensitization. The treatment is: therapeutic diphenylcyclopropenone sensitization with weekly scalp DPC. TCRdb analysed the RACE reads with MiXCR anew, one entry per CDR3 protein. Of around 380,000 distinct CDR3 sequences in the sample, roughly 4.8% were seen once. The material sequenced was whole blood, taken in connection with sensitization to the hapten diphenylcyclopropenone (DPC). These receptor sequences come from a woman aged 45-65 years with alopecia areata. Some clones in this sample may be carry-over from other donors' samples.

This clonotype appeared many times. The chain uses TRBV24-1 and TRBJ2-1; 10 bases line up with TRBD2. Germline lookup yields CDR1 KGHDR and CDR2 SFDVKD. The trim removed 9 bases at V and 7 bases at J, leaving 5 bases unmatched. The CDR3 sequence is 13 residues long. DNA of the CDR3: TGTGCCACCCAGCGGGGGGGCCTTAATGAGCAGTTCTTC. Translation: CATQRGGLNEQFF.

This clonotype came up many times. The chain is built from TRBV4-2 and TRBJ2-3, with D perhaps matching TRBD2 (5 bases). V gave up 0 bases and J gave up 3 bases, with 10 bases separating them. The CDR3 is made up of 15 amino acids. Germline V gives CDR1 LGHNA, CDR2 YNFKEQ. CDR3 sequence reads: CASSQDQRGTDTQYF. As DNA, the CDR3 is TGTGCCAGCAGCCAAGATCAACGGGGTACAGATACGCAGTATTTT.

V and J are TRBV4-3 and TRBJ2-1; D may be TRBD1 or TRBD2 (6 bases each). The CDR3 contains 14 residues. V was shortened by 10 bases and J by 6 bases, with 19 bases between the two germline ends. Per germline, CDR1 LGHNA and CDR2 YSLEER. For the CDR3, the DNA is TGCGCCACCGAGCTGGGGGGCCCCTTCAATGAGCAGTTCTTC. Its translation is CATELGGPFNEQFF.

A note on this clonotype: A much larger clone is a single base away; this may be a read error. J is TRBJ1-5 and V is TRBV6-1, with D hard to call. Germline V gene data show CDR1 as MNHNS and CDR2 as SASEGT. The CDR3 loop spans 12 amino acids. Between the trimmed V and J ends, which lost 3 bases and 6 bases, there was a span of 6 bases. In DNA, the CDR3 is TGTGCCAGCAGTGAGTGGGTTCAGCCCCAGCATTTT. It codes for CASSEWVQPQHF.

In its sample, this clonotype was seen many times. The genes are TRBV5-6 and TRBJ2-3; possible D gene TRBD2, 6 bases. Germline values: CDR1 SGHDT, CDR2 YYEEEE. V dropped 0 bases and J dropped 1 base, with 9 bases sitting between them. The CDR3 contains 15 residues. The CDR3 loop reads CASSLEGLRTDTQYF. The CDR3 coding sequence is TGTGCCAGCAGCTTGGAGGGACTTCGCACAGATACGCAGTATTTT.

This clonotype was seen at least ten times. The V gene is TRBV3-1, the J gene TRBJ2-1; D remains ambiguous. Germline loops: CDR1 LGHDT, CDR2 YNNKEL (reference sequence). The CDR3 runs 15 residues. V lost 0 bases, J lost 10 bases, and 16 bases lay in between. CDR3 DNA sequence: TGTGCCAGCAGCCAAGAGGTCCTGGGGAATGGGGAGCAGTTCTTC. Protein sequence: CASSQEVLGNGEQFF.

The sample holds many counts of this clonotype. The genes are TRBV28 and TRBJ2-7; 9 nucleotides agree with TRBD1. V shed 6 bases, J shed 4 bases, and the junction held 10 bases outside the gene matches. Germline CDR1 reads MDHEN; CDR2 reads SYDVKM. The CDR3 length is 15 residues. The CDR3: CASSPLQGALYEQYF. The CDR3 DNA is TGTGCCAGCAGCCCTCTACAGGGGGCGCTTTACGAGCAGTACTTC.